Listed below are T cell receptor beta chains from one sample, sequenced in a study of identical twins. MiXCR, applied by TCRdb to the 5' RACE reads, yields one record per CDR3 protein. The sample contains 600,000 to 800,000 distinct CDR3 sequences, 20% to 25% of which appear only once. These records were also assigned to another study, of T cells expressing NK-cell markers.

The sample was PBMCs. Receptor source: a young woman in good health. Both conserved end residues are part of each CDR3. The D gene is left open where the match is weak. Some rows have no size entry. The others give once, few or many, or a class for an expanded clone.

J gene: TRBJ2-7; V gene: TRBV5-1; D gene: -; clone size: -; CDR3 protein: CASSPMDNYEQYF; CDR3 DNA: TGCGCCAGCAGCCCCATGGACAACTACGAGCAGTACTTC
J gene: TRBJ2-3; V gene: TRBV14; D gene: -; clone size: many; CDR3 protein: CASSPRVTDTQYF; CDR3 DNA: TGTGCCAGCAGCCCCCGAGTGACAGATACGCAGTATTTT
J gene: TRBJ2-1; V gene: TRBV11-2; D gene: TRBD2; clone size: -; CDR3 protein: CASSSRSGTSGPSYRNEQFF; CDR3 DNA: TGTGCCAGCAGCTCTAGATCCGGGACTAGCGGACCCTCATATCGGAATGAGCAGTTCTTC
J gene: TRBJ2-1; V gene: TRBV7-6; D gene: -; clone size: many; CDR3 protein: CASSLSSEQFF; CDR3 DNA: TGTGCCAGCAGCTTAAGCTCTGAGCAGTTCTTC
J gene: TRBJ2-7; V gene: TRBV12-3/TRBV12-4; D gene: -; clone size: few; CDR3 protein: CASSEFPGEQYF; CDR3 DNA: TGTGCCAGCAGTGAGTTCCCCGGCGAGCAGTACTTC
J gene: TRBJ2-3; V gene: TRBV10-3; D gene: TRBD2; clone size: -; CDR3 protein: CAIGLAGGPDTQYF; CDR3 DNA: TGTGCCATAGGACTAGCGGGAGGGCCGGATACGCAGTATTTT
J gene: TRBJ2-5; V gene: TRBV20-1; D gene: TRBD2; clone size: few; CDR3 protein: CSASTAGGAETQYF; CDR3 DNA: TGCAGTGCTAGTACGGCGGGGGGGGCGGAGACCCAGTACTTC
J gene: TRBJ2-3; V gene: TRBV12-5; D gene: -; clone size: few; CDR3 protein: CASGKADTQYF; CDR3 DNA: TGTGCTAGTGGTAAGGCAGATACGCAGTATTTT
J gene: TRBJ1-6; V gene: TRBV5-1; D gene: TRBD1; clone size: -; CDR3 protein: CASSLAGTGTDGLHF; CDR3 DNA: TGCGCCAGCAGCTTGGCAGGGACAGGAACCGACGGGCTCCACTTT
J gene: TRBJ2-2; V gene: TRBV6-1; D gene: -; clone size: few; CDR3 protein: CASRLRGTGELFF; CDR3 DNA: TGTGCCAGCAGGCTCAGGGGAACCGGGGAGCTGTTTTTT
J gene: TRBJ1-1; V gene: TRBV29-1; D gene: -; clone size: many; CDR3 protein: CSVEGVNWGQDTEAFF; CDR3 DNA: TGCAGCGTTGAAGGGGTAAACTGGGGGCAGGACACTGAAGCTTTCTTT
J gene: TRBJ2-7; V gene: TRBV12-3/TRBV12-4; D gene: TRBD1; clone size: many; CDR3 protein: CASSNRDRGSPSSYEQYF; CDR3 DNA: TGTGCCAGCAGCAACCGGGACAGGGGAAGTCCATCCTCCTACGAGCAGTACTTC
J gene: TRBJ1-6; V gene: TRBV14; D gene: TRBD1; clone size: -; CDR3 protein: CASSGGTGVRSPLHF; CDR3 DNA: TGTGCCAGCAGCGGCGGGACAGGCGTCCGGTCACCCCTCCACTTT
J gene: TRBJ2-5; V gene: TRBV3-1; D gene: TRBD1; clone size: -; CDR3 protein: CASSRYDREETQYF; CDR3 DNA: TGTGCCAGCAGCCGATATGACAGGGAAGAGACCCAGTACTTC